The 7 T cell receptor beta chains below all came from one sample that was sequenced in a study of radiotherapy plus CTLA-4 blockade in lung cancer listed by TCRdb under 2018. The receptor library was made with the immunoSEQ multiplex PCR assay. The table comes from immuneACCESS by way of TCRdb, which keeps in-frame sequences with V and J called. Part of the clones is missing from these tables; in studies checked, under half for an unresolved V gene and the rest for unknown reasons. In all, the sample holds more than 90,000 clones, and 78% of those were seen once. In total, the top ten clones hold about 5.2% of the sample. The input for sequencing was peripheral blood, taken from a patient treated with radiotherapy plus ipilimumab. The receptors derive from a human donor with non-small cell lung cancer who had a partial response to radiotherapy plus ipilimumab.

V is TRBV2 and J is TRBJ2-2; possibly TRBD1 for D (5 bases). This CDR3 is built from 15 residues. The V gene's germline CDR1 is SNHLY and CDR2 FYNNEI. Trimming took 8 bases from V and 3 from J, leaving 16 bases between them. The CDR3 coding sequence is TGTGCCAGCCGGAACCGGCAGGGTGACACCGGGGAGCTGTTTTTT. It encodes CASRNRQGDTGELFF.

This chain connects TRBV9 to TRBJ2-1; D remains unclear. This CDR3 is 14 amino acids long. Trimming took off 4 bases at V and 3 bases at J, with 11 bases between the two ends. The germline V gene encodes CDR1 SGDLS and CDR2 YYNGEE. CDR3 coding DNA: TGTGCCAGCAGCATAGTTGGCAGCTACAATGAGCAGTTCTTC. It codes for CASSIVGSYNEQFF.

This clone appeared once. The chain carries TRBV2 and TRBJ2-7; 10 nucleotides align to TRBD1. V lost 4 bases and J lost 3; bases outside the gene matches: 6. CDR1 is SNHLY and CDR2 is FYNNEI in the germline V gene. The CDR3 extends over 15 amino acids. CDR3 coding DNA: TGTGCCAGCAGTGGACAGGGGGCAAAGGACTACGAGCAGTACTTC. Its protein product is CASSGQGAKDYEQYF.

The chain carries TRBV6-4 and TRBJ1-2, with D unresolved. This CDR3 has 13 amino acids. Trimming stripped 6 bases from V and 8 bases from J, with 16 bases between. In germline, CDR1 is MRHNA, CDR2 SNTAGT. The CDR3, as DNA: TGTGCCAGCAGGGCAGAATTAAACGCCGGCTACACCTTC. Translated: CASRAELNAGYTF.

The chain has TRBV9 and TRBJ1-4, with D tentatively TRBD1 (6 bases). Germline values: CDR1 SGDLS, CDR2 YYNGEE. The CDR3 is 14 residues long. V was clipped by 4 bases and J by 5 bases, with 12 bases between them. The CDR3 sequence is CASSTGTHNEKLFF. CDR3 sequence (DNA): TGTGCCAGCAGCACCGGGACACACAATGAAAAACTGTTTTTT.

The rearrangement links TRBV12-2 to TRBJ1-2; the table's D gene call, TRBD1, was not cross checked with the DNA. TRBV12-2 is annotated as a pseudogene. The CDR3 has 14 residues. The CDR3 loop is CASRLDRFNYGYTF. DNA of the CDR3: TGTGCAAGTCGCTTGGACAGGTTTAACTATGGCTACACCTTC.

The rearrangement uses TRBV9 and TRBJ2-1; TRBD2 agrees at 8 bases. Trimming took 2 bases from V and 8 from J; bases not matched to a gene: 6. Germline-derived CDR1 and CDR2 are SGDLS and YYNGEE. The CDR3 covers 14 residues. CDR3 coding DNA: TGTGCCAGCAGCGTTGGCTCGGGGGGGTATGAGCAGTTCTTC. Protein sequence: CASSVGSGGYEQFF.